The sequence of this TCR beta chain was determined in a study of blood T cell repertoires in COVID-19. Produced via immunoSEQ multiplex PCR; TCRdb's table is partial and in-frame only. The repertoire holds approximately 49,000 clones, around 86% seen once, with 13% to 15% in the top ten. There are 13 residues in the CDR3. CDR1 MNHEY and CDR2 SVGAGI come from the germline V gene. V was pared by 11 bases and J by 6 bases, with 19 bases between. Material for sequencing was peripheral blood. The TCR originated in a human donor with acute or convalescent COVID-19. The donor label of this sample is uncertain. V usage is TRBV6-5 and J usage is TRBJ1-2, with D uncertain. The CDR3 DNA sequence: TGTGCCTCACGGAACACCCAGCGAGATGGCTACACCTTC. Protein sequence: CASRNTQRDGYTF.